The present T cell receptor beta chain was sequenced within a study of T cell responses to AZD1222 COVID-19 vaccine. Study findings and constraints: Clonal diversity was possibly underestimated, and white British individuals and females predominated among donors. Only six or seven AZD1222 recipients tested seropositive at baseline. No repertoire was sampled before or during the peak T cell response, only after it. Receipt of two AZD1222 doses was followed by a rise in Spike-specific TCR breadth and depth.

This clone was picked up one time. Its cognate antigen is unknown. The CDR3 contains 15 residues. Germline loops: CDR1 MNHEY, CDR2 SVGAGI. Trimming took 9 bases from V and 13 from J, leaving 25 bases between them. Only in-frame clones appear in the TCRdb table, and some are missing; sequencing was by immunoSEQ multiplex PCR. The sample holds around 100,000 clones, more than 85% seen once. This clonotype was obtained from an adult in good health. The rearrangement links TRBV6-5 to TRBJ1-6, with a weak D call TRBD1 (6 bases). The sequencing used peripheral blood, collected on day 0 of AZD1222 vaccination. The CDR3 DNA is TGTGCCAGTCGGACAGCCCTTTATGTCTGGATGCCCCTCCACTTT. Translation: CASRTALYVWMPLHF.